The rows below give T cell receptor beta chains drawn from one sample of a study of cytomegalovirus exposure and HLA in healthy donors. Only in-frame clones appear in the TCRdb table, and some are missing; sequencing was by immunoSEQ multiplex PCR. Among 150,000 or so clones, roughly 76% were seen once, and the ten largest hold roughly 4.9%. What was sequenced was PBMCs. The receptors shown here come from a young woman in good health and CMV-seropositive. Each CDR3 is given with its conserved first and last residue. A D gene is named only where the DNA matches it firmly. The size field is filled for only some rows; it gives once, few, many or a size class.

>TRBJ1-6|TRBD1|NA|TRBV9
CASSPGQGGSPLHF
TGTGCCAGCAGCCCCGGACAGGGGGGCTCACCCCTCCACTTT
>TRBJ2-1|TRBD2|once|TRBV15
CATGIAGGYNEQFF
TGTGCCACCGGAATAGCGGGGGGGTACAATGAGCAGTTCTTC
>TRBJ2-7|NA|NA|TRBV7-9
CASSSDRIYEQYF
TGTGCCAGCAGCTCAGACAGGATCTACGAGCAGTACTTC
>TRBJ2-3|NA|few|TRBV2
CASSEELGGATDTQYF
TGTGCCAGCAGTGAAGAGTTAGGGGGGGCCACAGATACGCAGTATTTT
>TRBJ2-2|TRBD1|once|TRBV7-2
CASSSKALGQGGTGELFF
TGTGCCAGCAGCTCCAAGGCCCTGGGACAGGGTGGCACCGGGGAGCTGTTTTTT
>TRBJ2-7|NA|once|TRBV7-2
CASSLQQGSYEQYF
TGTGCCAGCAGCTTACAACAGGGCTCCTACGAGCAGTACTTC
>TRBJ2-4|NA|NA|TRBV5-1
CASLDRKNIQYF
TGCGCCAGCTTGGACAGAAAAAACATTCAGTACTTC
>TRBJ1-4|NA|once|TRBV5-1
CASSLGGSGNEKLFF
TGCGCCAGCAGCTTGGGTGGCAGCGGTAATGAAAAACTGTTTTTT
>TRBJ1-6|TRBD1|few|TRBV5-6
CASSLVGQGVSPLHF
TGTGCCAGCAGCCTTGTGGGACAGGGGGTTTCACCCCTCCACTTT
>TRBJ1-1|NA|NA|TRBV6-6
CASSYHRMNTEAFF
TGTGCCAGCAGTTACCACAGAATGAACACTGAAGCTTTCTTT
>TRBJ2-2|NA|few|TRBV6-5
CASSQGWTGELFF
TGTGCCAGCAGCCAGGGTTGGACCGGGGAGCTGTTTTTT
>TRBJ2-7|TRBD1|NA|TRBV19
CASRPGQGAGEQYF
TGTGCCAGTAGACCGGGACAGGGGGCCGGGGAGCAGTACTTC
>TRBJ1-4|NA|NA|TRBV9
CASSPSQGHVNEKLFF
TGTGCCAGCAGCCCTTCTCAGGGGCATGTTAATGAAAAACTGTTTTTT
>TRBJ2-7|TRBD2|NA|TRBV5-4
CASRRAGGPYEQYF
TGTGCCAGCAGACGAGCGGGGGGGCCGTACGAGCAGTACTTC
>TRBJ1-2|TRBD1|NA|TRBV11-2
CASSLFAPRQGRKGYTF
TGTGCCAGCAGCTTATTTGCCCCACGACAGGGGAGGAAAGGCTACACCTTC
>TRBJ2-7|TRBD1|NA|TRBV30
CAMNIGRRGQNEQYF
TGTGCAATGAATATAGGTCGCAGGGGGCAGAACGAGCAGTACTTC
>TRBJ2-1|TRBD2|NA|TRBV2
CASRLPGTSGGDEQFF
TGTGCCAGCAGGCTGCCTGGGACTAGCGGGGGAGATGAGCAGTTCTTC
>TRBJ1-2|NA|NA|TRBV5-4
CASSGPGSPLSYTF
TGTGCCAGCAGCGGCCCCGGGTCTCCACTGAGCTACACCTTC
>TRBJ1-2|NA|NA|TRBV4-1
CASRKKGNYGYTF
TGCGCCAGCAGAAAAAAGGGGAACTATGGCTACACCTTC
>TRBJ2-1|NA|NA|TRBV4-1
CASSQGRGTWYEQFF
TGCGCCAGCAGCCAGGGGCGGGGTACCTGGTATGAGCAGTTCTTC
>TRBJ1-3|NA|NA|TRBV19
CASFPGGSGNTIYF
TGTGCCAGTTTCCCGGGGGGCTCTGGAAACACCATATATTTT
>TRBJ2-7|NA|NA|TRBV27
CASSWTGTTSEQYF
TGTGCCAGCAGCTGGACGGGGACAACCTCTGAGCAGTACTTC
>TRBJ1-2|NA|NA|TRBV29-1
CSVGEAGTVYGYTF
TGCAGCGTTGGGGAGGCCGGGACCGTCTATGGCTACACCTTC
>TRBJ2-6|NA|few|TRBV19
CASSIAVVGANVLTF
TGTGCCAGTAGTATAGCGGTGGTTGGGGCCAACGTCCTGACTTTC
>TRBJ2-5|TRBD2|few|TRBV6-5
CASSYVGLGETQYF
TGTGCCAGCAGTTACGTTGGACTAGGGGAGACCCAGTACTTC
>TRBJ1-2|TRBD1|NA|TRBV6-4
CASSQDMGQSSYGYTF
TGTGCCAGCAGTCAAGATATGGGACAGTCCAGCTATGGCTACACCTTC
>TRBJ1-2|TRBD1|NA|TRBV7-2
CASSSESGGHYGYTF
TGTGCCAGCAGCTCGGAGTCAGGGGGGCACTATGGCTACACCTTC
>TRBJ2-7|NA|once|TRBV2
CASSEMRGFYEQYF
TGTGCCAGCAGTGAAATGCGGGGTTTTTACGAGCAGTACTTC
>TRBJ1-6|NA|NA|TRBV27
CASSLGLGLGSPLHF
TGTGCCAGCAGTTTGGGACTCGGGTTGGGTTCACCCCTCCACTTT
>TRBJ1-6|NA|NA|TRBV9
CASSGATGKFYNSPLHF
TGTGCCAGCAGCGGAGCTACAGGGAAATTCTATAATTCACCCCTCCACTTT
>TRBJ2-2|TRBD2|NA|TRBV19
CATKEGLANTGELFF
TGTGCCACCAAGGAGGGACTAGCTAACACCGGGGAGCTGTTTTTT
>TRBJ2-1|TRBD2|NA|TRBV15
CATSRPAGGRGEQFF
TGTGCCACCAGCAGACCAGCGGGGGGGCGAGGTGAGCAGTTCTTC
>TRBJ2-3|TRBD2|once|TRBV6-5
CATRPGLVSTDTQYF
TGTGCCACCCGACCGGGACTAGTTAGCACAGATACGCAGTATTTT
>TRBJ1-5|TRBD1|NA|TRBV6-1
CASSEQGGQPQHF
TGTGCCAGCAGCGAACAGGGGGGTCAGCCCCAGCATTTT
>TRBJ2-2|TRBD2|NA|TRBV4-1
CASQHLGGGITGELFF
TGCGCCAGCCAGCACCTCGGGGGGGGAATCACCGGGGAGCTGTTTTTT
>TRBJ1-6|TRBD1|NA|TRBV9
CASSGWTGDNSPLHF
TGTGCCAGCAGCGGTTGGACAGGAGATAATTCACCCCTCCACTTT
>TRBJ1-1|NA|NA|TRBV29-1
CSDHRDQNTEAFF
TGCAGCGACCACAGGGACCAGAACACTGAAGCTTTCTTT
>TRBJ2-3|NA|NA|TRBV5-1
CASSFDIGGTDTQYF
TGCGCCAGCAGCTTCGACATCGGGGGCACAGATACGCAGTATTTT
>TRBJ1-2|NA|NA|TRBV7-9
CASGGNTF
TGTGCCAGCGGAGGGAACACCTTC
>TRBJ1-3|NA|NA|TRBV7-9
CASSLVQAPGNTIYF
TGTGCCAGCAGCTTAGTACAGGCCCCTGGAAACACCATATATTTT
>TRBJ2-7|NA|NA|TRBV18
CASSPPGREQYF
TGTGCCAGCTCACCACCGGGCCGCGAGCAGTACTTC